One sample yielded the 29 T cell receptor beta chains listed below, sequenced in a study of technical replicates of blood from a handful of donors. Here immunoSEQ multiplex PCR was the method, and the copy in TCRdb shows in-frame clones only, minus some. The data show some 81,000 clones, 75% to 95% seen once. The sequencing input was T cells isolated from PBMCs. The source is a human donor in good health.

The CDR3, as DNA: TGTGCCAGCAGCTTGAGTAACAGGGGTGATGAGCAGTTCTTC. Protein: CASSLSNRGDEQFF. The chain combines TRBV5-4 with TRBJ2-1; 7 bases are shared with TRBD1. V was clipped by 1 base and J by 8 bases; unmatched bases: 6. This CDR3 contains 14 residues. The germline CDR1 and CDR2 sequences are SGHNT and YYREEE (reference sequence).

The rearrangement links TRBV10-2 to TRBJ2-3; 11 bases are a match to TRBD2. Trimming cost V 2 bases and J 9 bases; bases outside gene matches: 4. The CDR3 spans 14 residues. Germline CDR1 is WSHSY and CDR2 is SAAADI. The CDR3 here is CASSETSGGYTQYF. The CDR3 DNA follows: TGCGCCAGCAGTGAGACTAGCGGGGGCTACACGCAGTATTTT.

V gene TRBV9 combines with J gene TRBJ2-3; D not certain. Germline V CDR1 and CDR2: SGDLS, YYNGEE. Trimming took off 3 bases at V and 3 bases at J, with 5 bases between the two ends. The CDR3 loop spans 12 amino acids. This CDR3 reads CASSANTDTQYF. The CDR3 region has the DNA TGTGCCAGCAGCGCCAATACAGATACGCAGTATTTT.

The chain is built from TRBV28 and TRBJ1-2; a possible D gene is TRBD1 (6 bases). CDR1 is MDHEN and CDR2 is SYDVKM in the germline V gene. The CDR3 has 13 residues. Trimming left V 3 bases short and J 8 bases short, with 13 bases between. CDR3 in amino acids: CASSLGGLVGYTF. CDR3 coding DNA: TGTGCCAGCAGTTTGGGGGGGCTCGTGGGCTACACCTTC.

The CDR3 DNA reads as TGCGCCAGCAGCATACTGTTTGAGGGAGAGACCCAGTACTTC. As protein: CASSILFEGETQYF. The J gene is TRBJ2-5, the V gene TRBV5-1; perhaps TRBD2 as D (5 bases). V shed 4 bases and J shed 4 bases, with 14 bases lying between them. The CDR3 is 14 amino acids. The germline gives CDR1 SGHRS, CDR2 YFSETQ. Variable domain in full (rest from reference TRBV5-1 and TRBJ2-5): KAGVTQTPRYLIKTRGQQVTLSCSPISGHRSVSWYQQTPGQGLQFLFEYFSETQRNKGNFPGRFSGRQFSNSRSEMNVSTLELGDSALYLCASSILFEGETQYFGPGTRLLVL.

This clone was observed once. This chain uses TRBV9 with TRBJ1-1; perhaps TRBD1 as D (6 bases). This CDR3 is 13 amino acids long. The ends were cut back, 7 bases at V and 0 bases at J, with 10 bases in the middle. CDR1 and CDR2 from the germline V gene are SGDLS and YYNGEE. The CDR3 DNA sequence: TGTGCCAGCGGGGGGGACATGAACACTGAAGCTTTCTTT. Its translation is CASGGDMNTEAFF.

This chain's CDR3 is CASSYSATPSYNEQFF. As DNA, the CDR3 is TGTGCCAGCAGTTACTCTGCAACTCCCTCCTACAATGAGCAGTTCTTC. The V call is TRBV6-5, the J call TRBJ2-1; D is undetermined. Per the germline V gene, CDR1 is MNHEY and CDR2 is SVGAGI. The CDR3 has 16 amino acids. Trimming took 0 bases from V and 0 from J, leaving 9 bases between them.

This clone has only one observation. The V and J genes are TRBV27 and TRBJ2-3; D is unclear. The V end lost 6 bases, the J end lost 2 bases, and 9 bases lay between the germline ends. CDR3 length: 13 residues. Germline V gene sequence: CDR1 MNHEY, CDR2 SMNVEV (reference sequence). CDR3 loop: CASSQRDTDTQYF. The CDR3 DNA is TGTGCCAGCAGCCAAAGAGACACAGATACGCAGTATTTT.

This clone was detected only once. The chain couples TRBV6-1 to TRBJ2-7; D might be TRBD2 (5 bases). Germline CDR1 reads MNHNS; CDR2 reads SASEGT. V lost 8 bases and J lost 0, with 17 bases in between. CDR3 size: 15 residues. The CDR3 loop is CASDPLRRRSYEQYF. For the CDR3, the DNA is TGTGCCAGCGACCCCCTTAGGAGGCGCTCCTACGAGCAGTACTTC.

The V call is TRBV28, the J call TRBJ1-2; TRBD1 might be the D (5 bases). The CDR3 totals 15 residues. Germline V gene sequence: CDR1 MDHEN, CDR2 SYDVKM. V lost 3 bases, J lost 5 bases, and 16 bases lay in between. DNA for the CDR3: TGTGCCAGCAGTTTCAACGTAGGGGACTATTATGGCTACACCTTC. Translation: CASSFNVGDYYGYTF.

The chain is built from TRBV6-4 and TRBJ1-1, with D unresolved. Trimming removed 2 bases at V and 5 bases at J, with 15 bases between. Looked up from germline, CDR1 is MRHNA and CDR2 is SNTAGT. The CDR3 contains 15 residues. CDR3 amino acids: CASSDGFGVRTEAFF. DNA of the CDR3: TGTGCCAGCAGTGACGGCTTCGGGGTACGGACTGAAGCTTTCTTT.

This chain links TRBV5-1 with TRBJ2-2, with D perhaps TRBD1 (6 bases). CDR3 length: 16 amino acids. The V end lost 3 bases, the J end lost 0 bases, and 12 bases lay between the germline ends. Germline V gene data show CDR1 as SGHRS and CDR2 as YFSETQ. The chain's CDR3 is CASSYPGDTNTGELFF. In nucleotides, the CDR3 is TGCGCCAGCAGCTACCCAGGGGATACGAACACCGGGGAGCTGTTTTTT.

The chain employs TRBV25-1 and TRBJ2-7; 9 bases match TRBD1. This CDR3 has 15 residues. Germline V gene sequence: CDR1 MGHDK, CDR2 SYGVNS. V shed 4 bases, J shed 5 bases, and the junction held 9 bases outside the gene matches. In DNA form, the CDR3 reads TGTGCCAGCAGTGGAGGCCGGGACAGGGTTCACGAGCAGTACTTC. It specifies CASSGGRDRVHEQYF.

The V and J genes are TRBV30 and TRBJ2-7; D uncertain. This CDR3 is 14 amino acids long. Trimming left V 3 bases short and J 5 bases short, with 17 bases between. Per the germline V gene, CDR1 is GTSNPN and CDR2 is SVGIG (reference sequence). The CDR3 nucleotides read TGTGCCTGGAGCCGAGGTAGCCCGTTGGACGAGCAGTACTTC. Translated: CAWSRGSPLDEQYF. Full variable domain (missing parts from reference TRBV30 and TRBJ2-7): SQTIHQWPATLVQPVGSPLSLECTVEGTSNPNLYWYRQAAGRGLQLLFYSVGIGQISSEVPQNLSASRPQDRQFILSSKKLLLSDSGFYLCAWSRGSPLDEQYFGPGTRLTVT.

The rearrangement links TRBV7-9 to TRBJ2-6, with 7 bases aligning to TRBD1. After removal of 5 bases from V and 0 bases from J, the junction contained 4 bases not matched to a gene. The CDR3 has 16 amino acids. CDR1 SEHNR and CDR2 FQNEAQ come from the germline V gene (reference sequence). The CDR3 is CASSDRVSSGANVLTF. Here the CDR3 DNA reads TGTGCCAGCAGCGACAGGGTTAGCTCTGGGGCCAACGTCCTGACTTTC.

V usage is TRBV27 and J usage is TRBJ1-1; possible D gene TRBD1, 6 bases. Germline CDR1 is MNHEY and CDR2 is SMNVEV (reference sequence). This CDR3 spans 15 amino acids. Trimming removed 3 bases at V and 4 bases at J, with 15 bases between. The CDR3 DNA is TGTGCCAGCAGTTTCATTCAGGGGCTGGGCACTGAAGCTTTCTTT. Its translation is CASSFIQGLGTEAFF.

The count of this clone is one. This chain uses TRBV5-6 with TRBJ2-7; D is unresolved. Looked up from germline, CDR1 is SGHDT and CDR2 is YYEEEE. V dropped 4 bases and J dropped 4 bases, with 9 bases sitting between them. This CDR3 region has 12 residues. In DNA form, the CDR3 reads TGTGCCAGCAGCGTGACTGGGTACGAGCAGTACTTC. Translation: CASSVTGYEQYF.

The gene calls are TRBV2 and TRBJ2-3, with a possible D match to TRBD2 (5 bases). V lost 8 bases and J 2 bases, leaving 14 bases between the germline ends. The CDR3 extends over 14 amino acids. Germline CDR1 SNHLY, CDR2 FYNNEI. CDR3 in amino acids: CASSGIWDTDTQYF. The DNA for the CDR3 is TGTGCCAGCTCGGGAATCTGGGACACAGATACGCAGTATTTT.

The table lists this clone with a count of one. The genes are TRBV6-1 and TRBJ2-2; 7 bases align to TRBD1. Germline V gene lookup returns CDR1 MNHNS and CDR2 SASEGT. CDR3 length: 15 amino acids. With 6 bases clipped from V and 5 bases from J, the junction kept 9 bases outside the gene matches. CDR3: CASSVDRVGTGELFF. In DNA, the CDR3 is TGTGCCAGCAGCGTCGACAGGGTCGGAACCGGGGAGCTGTTTTTT.

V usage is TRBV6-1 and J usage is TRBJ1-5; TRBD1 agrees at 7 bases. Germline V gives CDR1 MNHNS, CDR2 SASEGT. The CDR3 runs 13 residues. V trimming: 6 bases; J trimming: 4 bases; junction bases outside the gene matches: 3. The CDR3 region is CASRQGPNQPQHF. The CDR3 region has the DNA TGTGCCAGCAGACAGGGGCCTAATCAGCCCCAGCATTTT.

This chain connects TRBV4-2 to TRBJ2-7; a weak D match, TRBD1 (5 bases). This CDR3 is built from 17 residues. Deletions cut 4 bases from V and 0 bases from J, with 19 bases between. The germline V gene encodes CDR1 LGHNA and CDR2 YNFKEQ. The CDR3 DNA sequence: TGTGCCAGCAGCCCTTACCCCCTGGGGCCGGGCTCCTACGAGCAGTACTTC. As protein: CASSPYPLGPGSYEQYF.

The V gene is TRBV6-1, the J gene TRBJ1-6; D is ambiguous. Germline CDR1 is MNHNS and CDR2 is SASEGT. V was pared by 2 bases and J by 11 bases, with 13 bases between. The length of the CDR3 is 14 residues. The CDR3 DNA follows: TGTGCCAGCAGTGAAACTTTTGGCGGAGCACCCCTCCACTTT. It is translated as CASSETFGGAPLHF.

CDR3 bases: TGTGCCAGTAGTATGAGAGCCGGGACAGGGGTCGACGAGCAGTACTTC. Its protein product is CASSMRAGTGVDEQYF. V and J are TRBV19 and TRBJ2-7; TRBD1 matches 10 bases. The J segment lost 5 bases and the V segment lost 3 bases, leaving 10 bases of the junction unmatched. CDR1 LNHDA and CDR2 SQIVND come from the germline V gene (reference sequence). The CDR3 runs 16 residues.

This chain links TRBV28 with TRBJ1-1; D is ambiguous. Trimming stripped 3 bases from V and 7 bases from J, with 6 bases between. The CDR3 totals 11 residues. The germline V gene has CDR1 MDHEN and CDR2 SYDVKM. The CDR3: CASSLGDEAFF. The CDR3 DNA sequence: TGTGCCAGCAGTTTGGGAGATGAAGCTTTCTTT. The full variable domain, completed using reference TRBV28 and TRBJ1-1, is DVKVTQSSRYLVKRTGEKVFLECVQDMDHENMFWYRQDPGLGLRLIYFSYDVKMKEKGDIPEGYSVSREKKERFSLILESASTNQTSMYLCASSLGDEAFFGQGTRLTVV.

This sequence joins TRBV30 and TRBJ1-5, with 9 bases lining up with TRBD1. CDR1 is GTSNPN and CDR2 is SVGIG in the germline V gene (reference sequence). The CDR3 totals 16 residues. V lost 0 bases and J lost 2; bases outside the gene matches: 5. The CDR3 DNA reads TGTGCCTGGAGTGTAAGAGGGACAGGGCGCAATCAGCCCCAGCATTTT. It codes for CAWSVRGTGRNQPQHF.

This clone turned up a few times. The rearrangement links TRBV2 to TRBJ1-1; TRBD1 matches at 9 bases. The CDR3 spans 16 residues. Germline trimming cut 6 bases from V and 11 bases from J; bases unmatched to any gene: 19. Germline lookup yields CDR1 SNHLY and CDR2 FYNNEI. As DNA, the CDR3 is TGTGCCAGCAGGGACAGGGGCGGCTCGGGGATTGATCGTGCTTTCTTT. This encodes CASRDRGGSGIDRAFF.

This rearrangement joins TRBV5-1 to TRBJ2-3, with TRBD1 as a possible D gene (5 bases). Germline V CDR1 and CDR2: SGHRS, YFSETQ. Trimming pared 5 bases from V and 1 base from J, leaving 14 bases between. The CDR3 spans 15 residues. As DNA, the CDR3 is TGCGCCAGCAGTCTCAGGGCTGGGGGCACAGATACGCAGTATTTT. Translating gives CASSLRAGGTDTQYF.

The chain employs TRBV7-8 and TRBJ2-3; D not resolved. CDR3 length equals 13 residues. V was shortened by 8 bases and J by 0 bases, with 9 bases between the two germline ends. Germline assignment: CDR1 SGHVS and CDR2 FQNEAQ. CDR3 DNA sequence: TGTGCCAGCCGCCCGACTAGCACAGATACGCAGTATTTT. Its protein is CASRPTSTDTQYF. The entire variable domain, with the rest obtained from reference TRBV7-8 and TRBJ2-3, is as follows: GAGVSQSPRYKVAKRGQDVALRCDPISGHVSLFWYQQALGQGPEFLTYFQNEAQLDKSGLPSDRFFAERPEGSVSTLKIQRTQQEDSAVYLCASRPTSTDTQYFGPGTRLTVL.

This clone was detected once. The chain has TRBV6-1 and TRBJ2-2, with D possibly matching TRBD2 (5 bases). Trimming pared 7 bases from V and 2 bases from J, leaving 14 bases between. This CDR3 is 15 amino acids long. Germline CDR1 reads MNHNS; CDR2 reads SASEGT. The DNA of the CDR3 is TGTGCCAGCACCGTCCACGGGGAAAACACCGGGGAGCTGTTTTTT. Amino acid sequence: CASTVHGENTGELFF.